The rows below give T cell receptor beta chains drawn from one sample of a study of T cells after yellow fever vaccination. One entry per CDR3 protein results from TCRdb running MiXCR on the 5' RACE reads. The sample shows 40,000 to 55,000 distinct CDR3 sequences, less than 8% of them seen only once. The specimen comprised CD8+ T cells not binding an NS4B(214-222) dextramer, sorted from PBMCs, sampled roughly 46 days after the first yellow fever vaccination. The receptors stem from a man aged 18 to 29 who received the YFV17D yellow fever vaccine. Both conserved end residues are part of each CDR3. Expanded clones get a size class; other rows say once, few or many, or leave the size out.

CDR3	size	V
CASSLFVTGETQYF	.	TRBV7-7
CSARDVDGGDEQFF	few	TRBV20-1
CASSQDGTGDEQYF	.	TRBV4-2
CATTGGIGVNEQFF	few	TRBV10-3
CASRAVGGPTQYF	.	TRBV19
CASCQDQRLTFSYEQYF	.	TRBV3-1
CASTSETEQFF	many	TRBV12-3/TRBV12-4
CASSPGGNEQYF	.	TRBV11-2
CASSPELGESHGYTF	.	TRBV7-2
CAISGGQGDSYEQYF	many	TRBV10-3
CAISDFDRELMELFF	many	TRBV10-3
CASSQDLGTGPMNTGELFF	many	TRBV4-3
CASSLAGGTGELFF	many	TRBV7-2
CASSLGDGESTDTQYF	few	TRBV7-9
CASRPHGTGASNEQFF	.	TRBV7-9
CASGRDRGYTGELFF	many	TRBV6-2/TRBV6-3